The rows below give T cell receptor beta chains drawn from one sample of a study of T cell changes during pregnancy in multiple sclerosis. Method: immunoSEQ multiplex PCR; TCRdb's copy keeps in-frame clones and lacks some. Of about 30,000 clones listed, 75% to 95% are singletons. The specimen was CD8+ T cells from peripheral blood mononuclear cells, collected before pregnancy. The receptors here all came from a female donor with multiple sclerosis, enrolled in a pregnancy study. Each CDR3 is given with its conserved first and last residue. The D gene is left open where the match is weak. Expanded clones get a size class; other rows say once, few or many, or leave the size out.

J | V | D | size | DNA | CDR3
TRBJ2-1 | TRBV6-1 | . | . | TGTGCCAGCAGTGAACGCCCCCCCCGGGAGTCTATGAGGAGAGGCAATGAGCAGTTCTTC | CASSERPPRESMRRGNEQFF
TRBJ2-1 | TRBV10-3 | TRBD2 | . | TGTGCCATCAGTGAGTCTCGAGGTAGCGGGAGTCGGTGGGGTGAGCAGTTCTTC | CAISESRGSGSRWGEQFF
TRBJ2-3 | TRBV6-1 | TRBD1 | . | TGTGCCAGCAGTGACTGGGACAGGGGTTCAGATACGCAGTATTTT | CASSDWDRGSDTQYF
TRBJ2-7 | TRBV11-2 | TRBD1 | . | TGTGCCAGCAGCCAGACAGGGGCCTACGAGCAGTACTTC | CASSQTGAYEQYF
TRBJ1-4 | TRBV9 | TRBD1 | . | TGTGCCAGCAGCGTAGCACCGGACAGGTTTAATGAAAAACTGTTTTTT | CASSVAPDRFNEKLFF
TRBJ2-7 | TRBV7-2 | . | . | TGTGCCAGCAGCTTATCCCCGGGAGTCGAGCAGTACTTC | CASSLSPGVEQYF
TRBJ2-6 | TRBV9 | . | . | TGTGCCAGCAGCGAGGGGGGGGGACTTACTATCTCTGGGGCCAACGTCCTGACTTTC | CASSEGGGLTISGANVLTF
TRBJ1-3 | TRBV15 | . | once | TGTGCCACCAGCAGGGACATAAACTCTGGAAACACCATATATTTT | CATSRDINSGNTIYF
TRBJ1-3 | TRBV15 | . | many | TGTGCCACCAGCAGAGATGGCCGGGGTTCTGGAAACACCATATATTTT | CATSRDGRGSGNTIYF
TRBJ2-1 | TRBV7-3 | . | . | TGTGCCAGCAGCCCAGCAGGATCCCACAATGAGCAGTTCTTC | CASSPAGSHNEQFF
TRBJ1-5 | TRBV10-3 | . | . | TGTGCCATCAGTGAGTCGCGGGGTGATCAGCCCCAGCATTTT | CAISESRGDQPQHF
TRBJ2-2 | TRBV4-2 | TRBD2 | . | TGTGCCAGCAGCCAAGGAACGCGGGAGTTGTCCTACACCGGGGAGCTGTTTTTT | CASSQGTRELSYTGELFF
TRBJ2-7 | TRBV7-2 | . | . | TGTGCCAGCAGCGAGGCGCCGAGGAGCTCCTACGAGCAGTACTTC | CASSEAPRSSYEQYF
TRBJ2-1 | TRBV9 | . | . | TGTGCCAGCAGCGTAGAGGGGAGCGGGCGGGTTGATGAGCAGTTCTTC | CASSVEGSGRVDEQFF
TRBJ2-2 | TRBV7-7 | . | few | TGTGCTAGCAGCTTAGAGGGGTTCACCGGGGAGCTGTTTTTT | CASSLEGFTGELFF
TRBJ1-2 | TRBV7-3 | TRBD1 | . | TGTGCCAGCAGCGCGGGACAGACGTTTGGCTACACCTTC | CASSAGQTFGYTF
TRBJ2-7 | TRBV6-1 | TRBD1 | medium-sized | TGTGCCAGCAGTGAAAACAGGGGGCCAGACGAGCAGTACTTC | CASSENRGPDEQYF
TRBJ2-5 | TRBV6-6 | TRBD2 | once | TGTGCCAGCAGTCCGACTAGCGGGATCTCTGAGACCCAGTACTTC | CASSPTSGISETQYF
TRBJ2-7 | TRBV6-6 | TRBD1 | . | TGTGCCAGCAGTTTCACCGGGACAGGGGAAGAGCAGTACTTC | CASSFTGTGEEQYF
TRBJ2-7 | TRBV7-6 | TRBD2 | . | TGTGCCAGCAGCTTGGGACTAGCGGGAGGGGAGCAGTACTTC | CASSLGLAGGEQYF
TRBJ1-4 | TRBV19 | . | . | TGTGCCAGTAGTATGGTTACGAGGGGGTGGGCTAATGAAAAACTGTTTTTT | CASSMVTRGWANEKLFF
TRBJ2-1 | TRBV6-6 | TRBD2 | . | TGTGCCAGCAGTAGAGGACTAGCGGGGCCTGTAAATGAGCAGTTCTTC | CASSRGLAGPVNEQFF
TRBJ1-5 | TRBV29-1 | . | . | TGCAGCGTTACTTATGAGAAGCCCCAACAGCCCCAGCATTTT | CSVTYEKPQQPQHF
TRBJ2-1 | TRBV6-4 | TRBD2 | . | TGTGCCAGCAGTGAACTAGCGGGAGGACATGAGCAGTTCTTC | CASSELAGGHEQFF
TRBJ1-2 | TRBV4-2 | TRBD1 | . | TGTGCCAGCAGCTTTGACAGGGTTGGCTACACCTTC | CASSFDRVGYTF
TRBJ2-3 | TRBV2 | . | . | TGTGCCAGCAATTGGTTGAGGGGGGGTCGGAGCACAGATACGCAGTATTTT | CASNWLRGGRSTDTQYF
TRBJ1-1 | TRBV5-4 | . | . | TGTGCCAGCGGAGGGAGAGGAGACACTGAAGCTTTCTTT | CASGGRGDTEAFF
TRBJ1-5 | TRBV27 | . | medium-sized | TGTGCCAGCAGAGAGGGTCAGGACAATCAGCCCCAGCATTTT | CASREGQDNQPQHF
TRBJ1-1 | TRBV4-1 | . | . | TGCGCCAGCAGCCAAAAAGGGAGGGGCGGCACTGAAGCTTTCTTT | CASSQKGRGGTEAFF
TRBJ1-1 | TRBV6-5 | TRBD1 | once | TGTGCCAGCAGTTTCACAGGGGTAATCACTGAAGCTTTCTTT | CASSFTGVITEAFF
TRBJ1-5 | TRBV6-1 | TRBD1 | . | TGTGCCAGCAGTGAACTACGGGACAGCTTCGGTAATCAGCCCCAGCATTTT | CASSELRDSFGNQPQHF
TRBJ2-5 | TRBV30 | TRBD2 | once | TGTGCCTGGAGAAGTTGGGAGGGGGAGACCCAGTACTTC | CAWRSWEGETQYF
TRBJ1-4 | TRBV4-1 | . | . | TGCGCCAGCAGCGGCCAGGGGAGTGAAAAACTGTTTTTT | CASSGQGSEKLFF
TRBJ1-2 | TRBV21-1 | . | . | TGTGCCAGCAGCAAAGCGTTCGGGGGGGGCGGCGACTATGGCTACACCTTC | CASSKAFGGGGDYGYTF
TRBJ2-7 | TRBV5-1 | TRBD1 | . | TGCGCCAGCAGCTTGGAGGACAGGGGAGTGGGCGAGCAGTACTTC | CASSLEDRGVGEQYF
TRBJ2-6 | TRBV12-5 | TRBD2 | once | TGTGCTAGTGGCGCCCTACCCATGACTAGCGGGAGGGGCTCTGGGGCCAACGTCCTGACTTTC | CASGALPMTSGRGSGANVLTF
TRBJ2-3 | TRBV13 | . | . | TGTGCCAGCAGCTTAGGGCACTCCCGACGGGCGCAGTATTTT | CASSLGHSRRAQYF
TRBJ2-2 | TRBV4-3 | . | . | TGCGCCAGCCGTGGGAGACACGGGGAGCTGTTTTTT | CASRGRHGELFF
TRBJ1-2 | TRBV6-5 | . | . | TGTGCCACCACGGGAGGACAGTCCTATGGCTACACCTTC | CATTGGQSYGYTF
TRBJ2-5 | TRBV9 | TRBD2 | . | TGTGCCAGCAGCGTAGCCAGATTTAGCGGGAGGGGACGTTATTTTATGACCCAGTACTTC | CASSVARFSGRGRYFMTQYF
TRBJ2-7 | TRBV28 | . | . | TGTGCCAGCAGTCTCCGGGACTCGAGATACGAGCAGTACTTC | CASSLRDSRYEQYF
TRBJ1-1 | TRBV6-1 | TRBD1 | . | TGTGCCAGCAGCCAGGGGGCATATACTGAAGCTTTCTTT | CASSQGAYTEAFF
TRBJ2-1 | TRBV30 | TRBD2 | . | TGTGCCTGGCACGGACTAGCGGGAGAAAGCTCCTACAATGAGCAGTTCTTC | CAWHGLAGESSYNEQFF
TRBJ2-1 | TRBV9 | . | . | TGTGCCAGCAGCGTAGAGGATAGCAGCGATGAGCAGTTCTTC | CASSVEDSSDEQFF
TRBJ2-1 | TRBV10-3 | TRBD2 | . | TGTGCCATCAGCTACCGGACTAGTACCTACAATGAGCAGTTCTTC | CAISYRTSTYNEQFF
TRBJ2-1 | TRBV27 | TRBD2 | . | TGTGCCAGCAGTTTATATAGCGGGACGAGCTCCTACAATGAGCAGTTCTTC | CASSLYSGTSSYNEQFF
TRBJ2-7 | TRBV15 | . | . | TGTGCCACCAGCAGAGATCGGGAGTACGAGCAGTACTTC | CATSRDREYEQYF
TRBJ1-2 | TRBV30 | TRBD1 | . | TGTGCCTGGAGTCTCGACCGACAGGGTGGACTGGATGGCTACACCTTC | CAWSLDRQGGLDGYTF
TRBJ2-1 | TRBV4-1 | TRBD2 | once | TGCGCCAGCAGCCTCGGACTAGCTCCTGGAAATGAGCAGTTCTTC | CASSLGLAPGNEQFF
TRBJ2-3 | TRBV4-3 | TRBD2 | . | TGCGCCAGCAGCCAAGATAACGGACTAGCGGGAGCATCAGATACGCAGTATTTT | CASSQDNGLAGASDTQYF
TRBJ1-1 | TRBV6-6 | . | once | TGTGCCAGCAGTCCGAGCCGGGAGGGCACTGAAGCTTTCTTT | CASSPSREGTEAFF
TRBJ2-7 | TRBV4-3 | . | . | TGCGCCAGCAGCCAAGAGGCACGAGACTTGTCCTACGAGCAGTACTTC | CASSQEARDLSYEQYF
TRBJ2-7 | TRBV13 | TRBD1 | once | TGTGCCAGCAGCTCCCGGGACAGCATATCCTACGAGCAGTACTTC | CASSSRDSISYEQYF
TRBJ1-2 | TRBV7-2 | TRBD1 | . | TGTGCCAGCAGCGCCTGGACAGGGGGCGATGGCTACACCTTC | CASSAWTGGDGYTF
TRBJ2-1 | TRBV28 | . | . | TGTGCCAGCACCGAAACCGGGACAAACTACAATGAGCAGTTCTTC | CASTETGTNYNEQFF
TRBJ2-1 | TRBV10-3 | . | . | TGTGCCATCAATCCCGGGACTGGCACAGAGCAGTTCTTC | CAINPGTGTEQFF
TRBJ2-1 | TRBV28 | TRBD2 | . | TGTGCCAGCATTGGAACTAGCGGGGTAAATGAGCAGTTCTTC | CASIGTSGVNEQFF
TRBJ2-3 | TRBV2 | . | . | TGTGCCAGCAGTGAAGTGGTAGCGGAGATCACAGATACGCAGTATTTT | CASSEVVAEITDTQYF
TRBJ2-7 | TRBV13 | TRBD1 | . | TGTGCCAGCAGCTTTGGGACAGCGGACTACGAGCAGTACTTC | CASSFGTADYEQYF